The clone carrying this TCR beta chain was counted many times. The sample belongs to a study of T cells in Graves' hyperthyroidism and ophthalmopathy. Germline-derived CDR1 and CDR2 are GTSNPN and SVGIG (reference sequence). The CDR3 has 13 amino acids. The germline V and J ends were trimmed by 4 bases and 0 bases, with 9 bases remaining between them. When ophthalmopathy did not progress within 18 months, Graves' hyperthyroidism was considered stable. Orbital computed tomography, thyroid ultrasound, serum thyroxine and TRAb, and clinical symptoms together informed the diagnoses. Amplified TCR beta CDR3 regions came from RNA transcripts. In the first-round RT-PCR of the TCR CDR3, the HTBI primer set was used. TCRdb re-called the multiplex PCR reads with MiXCR, one entry per CDR3 protein. The profile shows more than 40,000 distinct CDR3 sequences, around 49% of them singletons.

The V call is TRBV30, the J call TRBJ1-1; D is possibly TRBD1 (6 bases). The source material was peripheral blood or thyroid tissue (not recorded which). This sequence was found in a woman between 50 and 59 years old with Graves' hyperthyroidism. The CDR3 loop is CAWTTGMNTEAFF. As DNA, the CDR3 is TGTGCCTGGACTACAGGGATGAACACTGAAGCTTTCTTT.